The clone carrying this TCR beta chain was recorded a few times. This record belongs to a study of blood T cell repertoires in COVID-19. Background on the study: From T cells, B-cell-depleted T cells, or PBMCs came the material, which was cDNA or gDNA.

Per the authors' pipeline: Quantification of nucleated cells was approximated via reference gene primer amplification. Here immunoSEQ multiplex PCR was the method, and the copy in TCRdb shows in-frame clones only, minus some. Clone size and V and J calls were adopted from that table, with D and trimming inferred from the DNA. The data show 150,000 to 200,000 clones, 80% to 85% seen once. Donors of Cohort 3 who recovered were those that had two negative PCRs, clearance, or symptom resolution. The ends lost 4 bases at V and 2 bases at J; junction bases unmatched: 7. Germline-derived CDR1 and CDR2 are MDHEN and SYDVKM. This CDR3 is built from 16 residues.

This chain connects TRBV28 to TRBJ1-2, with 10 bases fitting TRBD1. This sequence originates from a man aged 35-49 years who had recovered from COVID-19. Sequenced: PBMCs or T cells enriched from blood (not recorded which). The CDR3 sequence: CASSSGGTGANYGYTF. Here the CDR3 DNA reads TGTGCCAGCAGTTCCGGCGGGACAGGGGCGAACTATGGCTACACCTTC.